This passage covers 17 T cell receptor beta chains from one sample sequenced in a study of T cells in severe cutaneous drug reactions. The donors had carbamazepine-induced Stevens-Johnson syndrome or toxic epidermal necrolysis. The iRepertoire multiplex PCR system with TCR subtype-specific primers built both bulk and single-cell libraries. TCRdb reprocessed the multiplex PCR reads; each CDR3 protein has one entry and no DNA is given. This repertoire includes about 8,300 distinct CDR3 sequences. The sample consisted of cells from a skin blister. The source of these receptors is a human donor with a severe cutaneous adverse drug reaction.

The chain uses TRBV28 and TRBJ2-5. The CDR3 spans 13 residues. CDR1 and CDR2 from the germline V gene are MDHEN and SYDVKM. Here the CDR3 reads CASSLSAKETQYF.

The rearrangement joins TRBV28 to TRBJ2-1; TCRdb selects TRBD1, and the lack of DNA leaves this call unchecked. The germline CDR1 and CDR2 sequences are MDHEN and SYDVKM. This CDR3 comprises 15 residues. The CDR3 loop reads CASSLGGDYYNEQFF.

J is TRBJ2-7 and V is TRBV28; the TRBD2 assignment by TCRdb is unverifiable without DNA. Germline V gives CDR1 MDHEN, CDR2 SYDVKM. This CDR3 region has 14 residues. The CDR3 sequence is CASRPSGPPGEQYF.

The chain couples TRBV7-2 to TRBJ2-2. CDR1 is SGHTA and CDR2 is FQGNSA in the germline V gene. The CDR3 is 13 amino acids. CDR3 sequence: CASGVDPPGELFF. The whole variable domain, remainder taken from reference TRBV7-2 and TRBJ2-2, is GAGVSQSPSNKVTEKGKDVELRCDPISGHTALYWYRQSLGQGLEFLIYFQGNSAPDKSGLPSDRFSAERTGGSVSTLTIQRTQQEDSAVYLCASGVDPPGELFFGEGSRLTVL.

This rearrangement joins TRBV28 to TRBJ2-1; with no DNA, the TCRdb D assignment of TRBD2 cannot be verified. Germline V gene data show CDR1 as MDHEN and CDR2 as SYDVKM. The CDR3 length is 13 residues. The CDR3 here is CASSLLASGSQFF. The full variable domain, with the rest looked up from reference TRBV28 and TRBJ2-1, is DVKVTQSSRYLVKRTGEKVFLECVQDMDHENMFWYRQDPGLGLRLIYFSYDVKMKEKGDIPEGYSVSREKKERFSLILESASTNQTSMYLCASSLLASGSQFFGPGTRLTVL.

The CDR3 region is CASRAGGASYEQYF. J is TRBJ2-7 and V is TRBV28; TCRdb indicates TRBD1, and absent DNA this call remains unverified. The V gene's germline CDR1 is MDHEN and CDR2 SYDVKM. The CDR3 has 14 residues.

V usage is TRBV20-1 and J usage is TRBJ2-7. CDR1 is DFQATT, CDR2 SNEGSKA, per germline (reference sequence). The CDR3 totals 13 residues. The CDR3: CSARGGYSYEQYF.

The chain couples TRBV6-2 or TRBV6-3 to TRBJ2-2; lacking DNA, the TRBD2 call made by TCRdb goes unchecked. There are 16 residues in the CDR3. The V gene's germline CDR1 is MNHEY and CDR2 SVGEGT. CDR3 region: CASSYPRLGDTGELFF.

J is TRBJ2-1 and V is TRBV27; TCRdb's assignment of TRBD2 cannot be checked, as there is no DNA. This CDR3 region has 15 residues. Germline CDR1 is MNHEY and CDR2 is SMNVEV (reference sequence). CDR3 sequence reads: CASTLSGGRGHEQFF.

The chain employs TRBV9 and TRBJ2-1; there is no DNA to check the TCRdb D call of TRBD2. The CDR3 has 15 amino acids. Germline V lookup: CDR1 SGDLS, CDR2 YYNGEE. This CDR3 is CASSVEAGGPDEQFF.

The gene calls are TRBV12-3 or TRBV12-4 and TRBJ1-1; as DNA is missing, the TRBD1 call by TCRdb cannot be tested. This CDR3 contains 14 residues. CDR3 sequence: CASSLPGWRTEAFF.

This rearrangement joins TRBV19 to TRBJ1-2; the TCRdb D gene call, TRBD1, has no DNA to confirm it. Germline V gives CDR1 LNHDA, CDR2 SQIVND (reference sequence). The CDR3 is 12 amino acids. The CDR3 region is CASRGQANGYTF.

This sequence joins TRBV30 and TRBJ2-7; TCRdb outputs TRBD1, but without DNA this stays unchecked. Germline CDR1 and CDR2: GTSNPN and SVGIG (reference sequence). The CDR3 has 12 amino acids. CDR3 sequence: CACRDRAYEQYF.

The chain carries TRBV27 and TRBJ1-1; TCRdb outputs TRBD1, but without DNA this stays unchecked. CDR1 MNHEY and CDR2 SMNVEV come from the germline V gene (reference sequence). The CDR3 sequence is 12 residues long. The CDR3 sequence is CASRDRVAEAFF.

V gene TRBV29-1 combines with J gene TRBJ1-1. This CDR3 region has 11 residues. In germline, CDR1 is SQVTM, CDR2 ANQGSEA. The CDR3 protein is CSVEQGLEAFF.

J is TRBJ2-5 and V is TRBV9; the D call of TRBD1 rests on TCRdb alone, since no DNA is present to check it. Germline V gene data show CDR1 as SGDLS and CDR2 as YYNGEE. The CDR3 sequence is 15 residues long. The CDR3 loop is CASSPEGGAQETQYF. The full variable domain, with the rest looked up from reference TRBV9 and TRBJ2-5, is DSGVTQTPKHLITATGQRVTLRCSPRSGDLSVYWYQQSLDQGLQFLIQYYNGEERAKGNILERFSAQQFPDLHSELNLSSLELGDSALYFCASSPEGGAQETQYFGPGTRLLVL.

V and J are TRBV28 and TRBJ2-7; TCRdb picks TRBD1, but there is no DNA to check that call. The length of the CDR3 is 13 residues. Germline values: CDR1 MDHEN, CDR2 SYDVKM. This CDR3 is CASSLAPPNEQYF.